The rows below give T cell receptor beta chains drawn from one sample of a study of human T cells and chemical hapten exposure. One entry per CDR3 protein results from TCRdb running MiXCR on the RACE reads. The sample records 120,000 to 150,000 distinct CDR3 sequences, approximately 12% being singletons. The input for sequencing was whole blood, taken in connection with sensitization to the hapten diphenylcyclopropenone (DPC). These receptors were taken from a woman between 45 and 65 years old with alopecia areata. Some clones in this sample may be carry-over from other donors' samples. CDR3s include the opening cysteine and the closing phenylalanine or tryptophan. The D gene is left open where the match is weak. Clone size is given for some rows only: seen once, a few or many times, or a class if the clone is expanded.

j_call	v_call	d_call	clone_size	cdr3_aa	cdr3_nt
TRBJ2-3	TRBV7-2	.	.	CASSHTTSTDTQYF	TGTGCCAGCAGCCACACTACTAGCACAGATACGCAGTATTTT
TRBJ2-1	TRBV5-1	.	.	CASSLGGPSGFNEQFF	TGCGCCAGCAGCTTGGGGGGGCCTAGCGGTTTCAATGAGCAGTTCTTC
TRBJ1-5	TRBV5-1	.	.	CASSPGTVNQPQHF	TGCGCCAGCAGCCCCGGAACGGTCAATCAGCCCCAGCATTTT
TRBJ2-6	TRBV6-1	TRBD2	many	CASKGPRRGASSGANVLTF	TGTGCCAGCAAGGGCCCTCGGCGGGGGGCAAGCTCTGGGGCCAACGTCCTGACTTTC
TRBJ2-2	TRBV7-9	TRBD2	.	CASSLGLARRELFF	TGTGCCAGCAGCTTAGGACTAGCCCGGAGGGAGCTGTTTTTT
TRBJ2-1	TRBV20-1	TRBD2	many	CSARDSGPTYNEQFF	TGCAGTGCTAGAGATAGCGGGCCTACCTACAATGAGCAGTTCTTC
TRBJ2-7	TRBV4-1	TRBD2	.	CASSQVRLAGNEQYF	TGCGCCAGCAGCCAAGTCCGACTAGCGGGAAACGAGCAGTACTTC
TRBJ2-7	TRBV3-1	TRBD2	many	CASSQVLSSGNNEQYF	TGTGCCAGCAGCCAAGTATTGTCTAGCGGGAATAACGAGCAGTACTTC
TRBJ2-7	TRBV28	TRBD1	.	CASSPTRGHYEQYF	TGTGCCAGCAGTCCCACGAGGGGGCACTACGAGCAGTACTTC
TRBJ2-1	TRBV19	TRBD1	many	CASSIDLRGPGNEQFF	TGTGCCAGTAGTATAGATCTCAGGGGGCCGGGGAATGAGCAGTTCTTC